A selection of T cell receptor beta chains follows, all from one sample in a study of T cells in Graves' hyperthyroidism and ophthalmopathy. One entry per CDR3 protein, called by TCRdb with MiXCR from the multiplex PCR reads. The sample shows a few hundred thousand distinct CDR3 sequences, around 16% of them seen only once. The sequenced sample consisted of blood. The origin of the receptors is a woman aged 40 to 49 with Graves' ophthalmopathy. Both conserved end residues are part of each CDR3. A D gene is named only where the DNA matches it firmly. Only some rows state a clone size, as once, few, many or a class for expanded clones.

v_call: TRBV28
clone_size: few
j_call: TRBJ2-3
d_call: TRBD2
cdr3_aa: CASSWREGQTDTQYF
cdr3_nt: TGTGCCAGCAGCTGGCGGGAGGGCCAAACAGATACGCAGTATTTT

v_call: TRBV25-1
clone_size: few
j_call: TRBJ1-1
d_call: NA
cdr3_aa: CASSEYGSLRTEAFF
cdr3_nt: TGTGCCAGCAGTGAATATGGCAGCCTGAGGACTGAAGCTTTCTTT

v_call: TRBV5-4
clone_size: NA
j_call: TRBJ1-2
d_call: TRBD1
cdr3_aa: CASRSGTVDGYTF
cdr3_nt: TGTGCCAGCAGGTCCGGGACAGTCGATGGCTACACCTTC

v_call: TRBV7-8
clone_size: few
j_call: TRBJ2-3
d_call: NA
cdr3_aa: CASSWTRSARNTDTQYF
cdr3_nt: TGTGCCAGCAGCTGGACCCGTAGCGCGAGAAACACAGATACGCAGTATTTT

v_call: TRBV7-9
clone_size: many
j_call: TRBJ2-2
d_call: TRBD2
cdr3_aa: CASSPPKPGLASGELFF
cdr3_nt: TGTGCCAGCAGCCCGCCTAAACCGGGACTAGCCTCCGGGGAGCTGTTTTTT

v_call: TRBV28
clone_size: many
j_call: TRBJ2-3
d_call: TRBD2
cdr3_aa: CASSLEGLATTDTQYF
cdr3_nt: TGTGCCAGCAGCTTGGAGGGACTAGCGACCACAGATACGCAGTATTTT

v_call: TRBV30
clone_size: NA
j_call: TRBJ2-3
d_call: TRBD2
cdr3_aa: CAWSQGTSGTTDTQYF
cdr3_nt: TGTGCCTGGAGCCAAGGGACTAGCGGGACCACAGATACGCAGTATTTT

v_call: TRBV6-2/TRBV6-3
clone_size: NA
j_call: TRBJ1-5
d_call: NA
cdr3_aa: CASSGGFNQPQHF
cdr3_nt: TGTGCCAGCAGTGGGGGATTCAATCAGCCCCAGCATTTT

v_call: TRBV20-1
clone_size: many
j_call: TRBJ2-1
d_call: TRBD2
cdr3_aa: CSARREGSYNEQFF
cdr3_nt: TGCAGTGCTAGGCGGGAGGGGTCCTACAATGAGCAGTTCTTC

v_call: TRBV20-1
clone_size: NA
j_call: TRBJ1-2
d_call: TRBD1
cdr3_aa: CSARRAGTGVNYGYTF
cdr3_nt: TGCAGTGCTAGGAGGGCCGGGACAGGAGTTAACTATGGCTACACCTTC

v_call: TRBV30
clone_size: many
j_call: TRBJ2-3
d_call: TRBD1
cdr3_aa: CAWSVGQGTVADTQYF
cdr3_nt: TGTGCCTGGAGTGTCGGACAGGGGACGGTCGCAGATACGCAGTATTTT

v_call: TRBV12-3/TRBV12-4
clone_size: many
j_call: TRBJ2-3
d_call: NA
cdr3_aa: CASTPGKGGYADTQYF
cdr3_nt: TGTGCCAGCACCCCCGGGAAGGGTGGTTATGCAGATACGCAGTATTTT